A single T cell receptor (beta chain) is shown here with its context. Its antigen is as yet unknown. This specimen belongs to a study of T cells in localized non-small cell lung cancer. Generated by immunoSEQ multiplex PCR, the TCRdb table keeps only in-frame clones and is missing some. The sample contains around 2,000 clones, over 30% of which appear only once. Study-wide results and limits: Compared with tumor, uninvolved adjacent lung displayed greater T cell clonality, ranking highest overall. Because sequencing included only one region (of the tumor), heterogeneity remains possible.

Germline V gene lookup returns CDR1 LNHNV and CDR2 YYDKDF (reference sequence). The J segment lost 7 bases and the V segment lost 3 bases, leaving 10 bases of the junction unmatched. The CDR3 is 15 residues long. The receptor comes from a female donor over 55 with stage I lung adenocarcinoma. The chain has TRBV15 and TRBJ2-7; 9 bases are shared with TRBD1. Sample: lung tumor tissue, taken before any cancer treatment. The CDR3 DNA reads as TGTGCCACCAGCAGCTTTCGGGACAGGGTTGGAGAGCAGTACTTC. Residues: CATSSFRDRVGEQYF.